This T cell receptor beta chain emerged from a study of blood T cells in healthy people across ages. Overall study: Template switching captured about one barcoded beta molecule per two T cells. Whole-study results and caveats: It was not possible, with unsorted PBMCs, to conclusively compare naive and antigen-experienced cells. Getting older went along with TCR beta diversity per million T cells dropping roughly linearly.

This clonotype was seen once. Antigen specificity is unknown. The CDR3 is 16 residues long. Looked up from germline, CDR1 is SGHRS and CDR2 is YFSETQ. V was cut by 0 bases and J by 4 bases, with 17 bases left in between. With a J-beta primer mix and a sample-barcoded 5' primer, a second PCR ran about 7 to 12 cycles. A single record per CDR3 protein comes from TCRdb applying MiXCR to the 5' RACE reads. In the table there are hundreds of thousands of distinct CDR3 sequences, roughly three fifths of which are singletons. Sequencing was carried out using blood. The receptor comes from a man in his forties or fifties in good health. The chain uses TRBV5-1 and TRBJ2-7, with TRBD2 as a possible D gene (6 bases). CDR3 in DNA: TGCGCCAGCAGCTTGGGGCCCGGAGGGGCAAATTACGAGCAGTACTTC. Translated: CASSLGPGGANYEQYF.